This T cell receptor beta chain was captured by sequencing in a study of T cells in Graves' hyperthyroidism and ophthalmopathy. CDR1 and CDR2 (germline): SGHVS, FQNEAQ. The CDR3 has 10 amino acids. Amplified regions were TCR beta CDR3 sequences from RNA transcripts. Using the HTBI primer set, a first-round RT-PCR was run on the TCR CDR3. TCRdb independently ran MiXCR on the multiplex PCR reads; one entry per CDR3 protein. The table lists about 640,000 distinct CDR3 sequences, approximately 42% of them singletons. This clonotype showed up just a few times. Sequenced: peripheral blood or thyroid tissue (not recorded which). J is TRBJ1-6 and V is TRBV7-8; TRBD1 is a possible D gene (6 bases). This receptor was obtained from an adult man with Graves' disease, either hyperthyroidism or ophthalmopathy (not recorded which). The CDR3 is CADSYSPLHF. In DNA form, the CDR3 reads TGTGCGGACAGCTATTCACCCCTCCACTTT.